This TCR beta chain was sequenced during a study of blood T cell repertoires in COVID-19. About the research overall: The cDNA or gDNA used as material had been derived from T cells, B-cell-depleted T cells, or PBMCs.

Clinical histories supplied by participants themselves formed the basis of cohort assignment. V dropped 4 bases and J dropped 3; count of bases not matched to a gene: 5. Germline V gene sequence: CDR1 MGHDK, CDR2 SYGVNS. This CDR3 comprises 14 residues. Source study methods: Amplifying reference gene primers gave estimates of nucleated cell counts. Profiling relied on immunoSEQ multiplex PCR, and the TCRdb table lists in-frame clones only, not all of them. The D gene and trimming were derived from the DNA, and the V and J assignments and clone size from that table. The table shows 250,000 or so clones, with 88% occurring only once.

The sequencing input was PBMCs or T cells enriched from blood (not recorded which). The chain carries TRBV25-1 and TRBJ2-7; 8 bases are a match to TRBD1. The clonotype was recovered from a woman aged 35 to 49 with acute COVID-19. CDR3 amino acids: CASSAGGFFYEQYF. CDR3 nucleotides: TGTGCCAGCAGTGCAGGGGGCTTTTTCTACGAGCAGTACTTC.